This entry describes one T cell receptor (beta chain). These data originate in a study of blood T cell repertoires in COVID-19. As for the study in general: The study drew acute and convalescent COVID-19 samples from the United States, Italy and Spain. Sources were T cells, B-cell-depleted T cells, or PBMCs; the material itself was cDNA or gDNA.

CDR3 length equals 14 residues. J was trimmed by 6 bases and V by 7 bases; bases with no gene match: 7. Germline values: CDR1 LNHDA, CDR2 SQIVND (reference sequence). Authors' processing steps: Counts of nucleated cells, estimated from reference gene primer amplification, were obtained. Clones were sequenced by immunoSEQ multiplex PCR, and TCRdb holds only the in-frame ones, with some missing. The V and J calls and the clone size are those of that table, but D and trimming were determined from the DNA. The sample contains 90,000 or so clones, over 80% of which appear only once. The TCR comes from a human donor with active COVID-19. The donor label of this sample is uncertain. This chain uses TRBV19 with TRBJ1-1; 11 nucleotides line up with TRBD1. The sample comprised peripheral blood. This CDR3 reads CASIRDRGIAEAFF. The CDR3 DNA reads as TGTGCCAGTATCCGGGACAGGGGGATTGCTGAAGCTTTCTTT.